This TCR beta chain was obtained from a study of Ad26.COV2.S vaccination and SARS-CoV-2 variants listed by TCRdb under 2021. Notes on the research overall: Donors in the vaccine arm were drawn from COV1001, a multicentre, randomized, double-blind, placebo-controlled phase I-IIa trial testing Ad26.COV2.S in healthy adults. Ad26.COV2.S was administered intramuscularly at a dose of 5x10^10 or 1x10^11 viral particles, either as one shot or as two shots given 56 days apart. Sequencing of the TCRbeta repertoire served to evaluate the specificity and breadth of SARS-CoV-2-reactive T cell receptors following Ad26.COV2.S vaccination. A total of 32 samples were included in the TCR-sequenced set, comprising about 20 Ad26.COV2.S vaccine recipients, 5 placebo recipients and 8 SARS-CoV-2 convalescent individuals. Participants in the trial were split at random into five groups of five each, receiving low-dose or high-dose Ad26.COV2.S once or twice, or else placebo on both occasions. Throughout the experiments and outcome assessment, investigators stayed blinded to trial group allocation. The paper as a whole reports these results and caveats: After vaccination, spike-specific CD8+ and CD4+ T cell responses were reported to show substantial breadth. Vaccine and placebo recipients had similar non-spike TCR breadth, a finding consistent with the vaccine containing only spike. The study was not powered to compare responses between vaccine doses or regimens. Ad26.COV2.S recipients had higher spike-specific TCR breadth than placebo recipients (P = 0.0014). It was noted by the authors that total T cell responses may have been underestimated by the TCR breadth and depth analyses.

The immunoSEQ Assay was the method used to sequence TCRbeta CDR3 regions. After extraction, genomic DNA underwent amplification by bias-controlled multiplex PCR, followed by high-throughput sequencing. As for the authors' bioinformatics: To quantify the absolute abundance of each unique TCRbeta CDR3 region, sequences were collapsed and filtered. Usable DNA was measured by amplifying reference genes present in all nucleated cells, and TCRbeta template counts were normalized to that usable DNA to estimate T cell fraction. Repertoire TCRs were annotated as SARS-CoV-2-specific by exact matching of V gene, CDR3 amino acid sequence and J gene to a known reactive TCR set. The reference SARS-CoV-2 TCR set was obtained from MIRA and was filtered for enrichment in COVID-19-positive ImmuneCODE repertoires, whereby public or cross-reactive TCRs were removed. Using the MIRA antigens, annotated TCRs were further analysed by specific ORF or by position within an ORF. Depth was the summed frequency of annotated unique rearrangements, while breadth was defined as annotated unique rearrangements over total unique productive rearrangements. TCR breadth was compared between groups using two-sided Wilcoxon rank-sum tests. This immuneACCESS table, as held by TCRdb, lists in-frame sequences with V and J called but not all clones. Of the missing ones, under half trace to an unresolved V gene in checked studies; the others have no known cause. V and J calls and clone size come straight from that table; D and trimming were deduced from the DNA. The sample data list some 300,000 clones, and 70% to 90% of these were observed just once. 2.1% of the sample belongs to the ten largest clones.

V loses 1 base, J loses 1 base, and the germline ends lie 4 bases apart. Based on the germline V gene, the CDR1 and CDR2 sequences are LGHNT and FRNRAP. The CDR3 measures 13 amino acids from cysteine to phenylalanine. The read is trimmed to its CDR3 DNA, 39 bases read in frame from base 1. Taken with the paper, the label for treatment or condition translates to: about 20 received Ad26.COV2.S at low or high dose, single or two shots; 5 received placebo; per-sample allocation not given. Repertoires of vaccine and placebo recipients were sequenced from samples collected on day 63 after the first injection. In Cohort 1b, roughly 25 adults aged 18-55 years were enrolled at a single site in Boston, USA, between 29 July and 7 August 2020. Ad26.COV2.S was a replication-incompetent adenovirus type 26 vector that expressed a prefusion-stabilized SARS-CoV-2 spike protein derived from the original Wuhan strain.

Regarding this clone: It has no known antigen specificity. No base qualities exist here, and no much larger clone lies one base off it. In the same sample, other DNA sequences code for this CDR3.

The chain is encoded by TRBV12-5 joined to TRBJ1-1, with no confident D gene call. Sequencing was performed on peripheral blood, taken in a trial of Ad26.COV2.S vaccine versus placebo. The TCR originated in a person between 18 and 59 years old who received the Ad26.COV2.S COVID-19 vaccine or a placebo. The DNA sequence is given as TGTGCTAGTGGTTTGGCCGGGAACACTGAAGCTTTCTTT. Translation gives CASGLAGNTEAFF.